This T cell receptor beta chain is from a study of T cell repertoires in cytomegalovirus infection. Germline CDR1 is SEHNR and CDR2 is FQNEAQ (reference sequence). This CDR3 contains 15 residues. Trimming shortened V by 5 bases and J by 6 bases, and 19 bases separated the two germline ends. Using its own MiXCR run on the reads, TCRdb lists one record per CDR3 protein. The sample lists about 900,000 distinct CDR3 sequences, approximately 32% occurring once. As concerns this clonotype: The antigen remains unidentified.

The sample was cultured CD8+ T cells from PBMCs, taken from culture after CMV antigen stimulation. This TCR came from a human donor in good health (CMV status not recorded). Some clones in this sample may be carry-over from other donors' samples. The chain combines TRBV7-9 with TRBJ2-5, with TRBD1 as a possible D gene (6 bases). The DNA of the CDR3 is TGTGCCAGCAGCCCTCCCCGGGACAACGAGAAGACCCAGTACTTC. It codes for CASSPPRDNEKTQYF.